The 21 T cell receptor beta chains in this list originate from one sample, sequenced in a study of T cell changes during pregnancy in multiple sclerosis (dated by TCRdb to about 2019). Receptor libraries were prepared by the immunoSEQ multiplex PCR assay. This is the immuneACCESS table as TCRdb keeps it, with only in-frame sequences that have V and J called. A part of the clones is gone; compared with another copy, unresolved V genes explain less than half, and the rest is unexplained. This sample has 70,000 to 75,000 clones in its table, and about 92% of those were observed once. The ten most abundant clones make up approximately 2.1% of the sample. The material sequenced was peripheral blood, taken in the second trimester of pregnancy. Source of these receptors: a female donor in good health, enrolled as a control in a pregnancy study.

This clone was observed a single time. CDR3 coding DNA: TGTGCCAGCAGCTTCGGACTAGGCGGGGTAACGAACACTGAAGCTTTCTTT. It yields the protein CASSFGLGGVTNTEAFF. The chain carries TRBV28 and TRBJ1-1; D unclear. V was clipped by 6 bases and J by 1 base, with 21 bases between them. CDR1 MDHEN and CDR2 SYDVKM come from the germline V gene. The CDR3 is 17 residues long.

The chain uses TRBV6-6 and TRBJ1-2; D is ambiguous. V lost 0 bases, J lost 6 bases, and 11 bases lay in between. The CDR3 has 14 residues. Germline V CDR1 and CDR2: MNHNY, SVGAGI (reference sequence). DNA of the CDR3: TGTGCCAGCAGTTACTCTGACGGGTGGGATGGCTACACCTTC. Amino acid sequence: CASSYSDGWDGYTF.

This clone was detected once. The chain uses TRBV5-4 and TRBJ1-3; D gene unclear. Germline CDR1 reads SGHNT; CDR2 reads YYREEE (reference sequence). V gave up 0 bases and J gave up 0 bases, with 4 bases separating them. The CDR3 length is 14 residues. The CDR3 bases are TGTGCCAGCAGCTTGGATAGCTCTGGAAACACCATATATTTT. Protein sequence: CASSLDSSGNTIYF.

This chain links TRBV2 with TRBJ2-5; TRBD1 matches at 9 bases. In germline, CDR1 is SNHLY, CDR2 FYNNEI. The CDR3 consists of 15 residues. Trimming took 5 bases from V and 5 from J; bases not matched to a gene: 9. The CDR3 bases are TGTGCCAGCAGTCCCGACAGGGGGGGCGTGGAGACCCAGTACTTC. This gives the protein CASSPDRGGVETQYF.

The V call is TRBV6-5, the J call TRBJ1-1; 7 positions match TRBD1. J lost 1 base, V lost 0 bases, and 2 bases had no gene match. The CDR3 is 15 residues long. Germline lookup yields CDR1 MNHEY and CDR2 SVGAGI. The CDR3 DNA sequence: TGTGCCAGCAGTTACTCGGCAGGGGGGAACACTGAAGCTTTCTTT. It encodes CASSYSAGGNTEAFF.

This chain links TRBV11-2 with TRBJ1-6, with TRBD1 identical over 9 bases. The length of the CDR3 is 15 residues. CDR1 and CDR2 (germline): SGHAT, FQNNGV. V trimming: 5 bases; J trimming: 6 bases; junction bases outside the gene matches: 5. The CDR3 DNA is TGTGCCAGCAGCGGGACAGGGCGCCTTAATTCACCCCTCCACTTT. As protein: CASSGTGRLNSPLHF.

The chain employs TRBV18 and TRBJ2-7; the D is unclear. The V and J ends lost 8 bases and 0 bases respectively, with 14 bases between them. The CDR3 is made up of 14 amino acids. The germline CDR1 and CDR2 sequences are KGHSH and LQKENI. This CDR3 reads CASTQNPASYEQYF. As DNA, the CDR3 is TGTGCCAGCACGCAGAACCCCGCCTCCTACGAGCAGTACTTC.

The rearrangement uses TRBV5-4 and TRBJ2-5; 8 bases match TRBD2. Per the germline V gene, CDR1 is SGHNT and CDR2 is YYREEE (reference sequence). The junction had 3 bases not matched to a gene; V was cut back by 2 bases and J by 0 bases. The CDR3 loop spans 15 amino acids. The CDR3 is CASSFGAGDQETQYF. CDR3 DNA sequence: TGTGCCAGCAGCTTTGGAGCGGGGGACCAAGAGACCCAGTACTTC.

The chain has TRBV20-1 and TRBJ1-2; D may be TRBD1 (5 bases). The CDR3 has 11 amino acids. V was shortened by 6 bases and J by 3 bases, with 8 bases between the two germline ends. Germline V gives CDR1 DFQATT, CDR2 SNEGSKA (reference sequence). In DNA, the CDR3 is TGCAGTGCCGGGGGGGACTATGGCTACACCTTC. It encodes CSAGGDYGYTF.

The rearrangement links TRBV5-1 to TRBJ2-1, with 9 bases lining up with TRBD1. The V segment lost 0 bases and the J segment 6 bases; nucleotides outside the gene matches: 7. CDR1 and CDR2 from the germline V gene are SGHRS and YFSETQ. The CDR3 has 16 residues. CDR3 sequence: CASSLATGTGLNEQFF. Here the CDR3 DNA reads TGCGCCAGCAGCTTGGCTACCGGGACAGGGCTCAATGAGCAGTTCTTC.

This chain uses TRBV4-3 with TRBJ2-5, with D possibly TRBD1 on 5 matching bases. Germline lookup yields CDR1 LGHNA and CDR2 YSLEER. With 4 bases removed from V and 4 bases from J, the gap between germline ends came to 16 bases. This CDR3 comprises 15 residues. Written as DNA, the CDR3 is TGCGCCAGCAGCCCTGGACATGGGATCAGAGAGACCCAGTACTTC. Amino acids: CASSPGHGIRETQYF.

The V call is TRBV5-5, the J call TRBJ1-1; D unclear. CDR1 is SGHKS, CDR2 YYEKEE, per germline (reference sequence). The CDR3 is made up of 12 amino acids. Trimming took 4 bases from V and 2 from J, leaving 6 bases between them. The CDR3 sequence: CASSRGNTEAFF. The CDR3 coding sequence is TGTGCCAGCAGCCGAGGTAACACTGAAGCTTTCTTT.

V gene TRBV28 combines with J gene TRBJ2-2; 8 bases agree with TRBD1. Germline trimming cut 6 bases from V and 7 bases from J; bases unmatched to any gene: 10. The CDR3 is made up of 15 amino acids. Germline V gives CDR1 MDHEN, CDR2 SYDVKM. In nucleotides, the CDR3 is TGTGCCAGCAGAACAGACAGGGGAACGAGCGGGGAGCTGTTTTTT. Its translation is CASRTDRGTSGELFF.

CDR3 coding DNA: TGTGCCAGCAGTGATAAGCCTGGGGGGGGCTACACCTTC. Translated: CASSDKPGGGYTF. The genes are TRBV27 and TRBJ1-2, with D maybe TRBD1 (5 bases). Germline lookup yields CDR1 MNHEY and CDR2 SMNVEV (reference sequence). This CDR3 comprises 13 residues. Trimming shortened V by 5 bases and J by 8 bases, and 15 bases separated the two germline ends.

The table lists this clone with a count of one. CDR3 protein: CASSTGGLTGSQYEQYF. CDR3 in DNA: TGTGCCAGCAGCACGGGGGGGTTGACAGGGAGTCAGTACGAGCAGTACTTC. This chain joins TRBV7-9 and TRBJ2-7, with D maybe TRBD2 (8 bases). CDR3 length: 17 amino acids. Trimming shortened V by 5 bases and J by 4 bases, and 24 bases separated the two germline ends. Germline loops: CDR1 SEHNR, CDR2 FQNEAQ (reference sequence).

The chain carries TRBV28 and TRBJ2-7; D might be TRBD2 (6 bases). There are 14 residues in the CDR3. CDR1 and CDR2 from the germline V gene are MDHEN and SYDVKM. V dropped 5 bases and J dropped 2 bases, with 13 bases sitting between them. CDR3 DNA sequence: TGTGCCAGCAGTAGCGGGCAATCGGCCTACGAGCAGTACTTC. Its translation is CASSSGQSAYEQYF.

V gene TRBV18 combines with J gene TRBJ1-1; 8 bases agree with TRBD1. After removal of 6 bases from V and 11 bases from J, the junction contained 8 bases not matched to a gene. Germline CDR1 reads KGHSH; CDR2 reads LQKENI. CDR3 length: 12 residues. CDR3 residues: CASSPTGGWAFF. The CDR3 DNA is TGTGCCAGCTCCCCAACAGGGGGGTGGGCTTTCTTT.

The chain uses TRBV19 and TRBJ1-1; 7 bases match TRBD1. The CDR3 loop spans 14 amino acids. The germline V gene has CDR1 LNHDA and CDR2 SQIVND (reference sequence). After removal of 6 bases from V and 0 bases from J, the junction contained 4 bases not matched to a gene. This CDR3 is CASRWGQMNTEAFF. The CDR3 DNA follows: TGTGCCAGTAGATGGGGACAGATGAACACTGAAGCTTTCTTT.

The gene calls are TRBV30 and TRBJ1-3; 9 bases line up with TRBD1. In germline, CDR1 is GTSNPN, CDR2 SVGIG (reference sequence). Trimming at V came to 0 bases and at J to 0 bases, leaving 12 bases not matched to a gene. CDR3 length: 19 amino acids. CDR3: CAWSVSGTGKFFSGNTIYF. DNA of the CDR3: TGTGCCTGGAGTGTGTCCGGGACAGGGAAGTTCTTCTCTGGAAACACCATATATTTT.

J is TRBJ2-1 and V is TRBV7-9; maybe TRBD2 (5 bases). Trimming took off 7 bases at V and 3 bases at J, with 13 bases between the two ends. This CDR3 has 14 residues. Germline CDR1 reads SEHNR; CDR2 reads FQNEAQ (reference sequence). Here the CDR3 DNA reads TGTGCCAGCACCGCCGGGGTCGACTACAATGAGCAGTTCTTC. Encoded protein: CASTAGVDYNEQFF. Complete variable domain (other parts from reference TRBV7-9 and TRBJ2-1): DTGVSQNPRHKITKRGQNVTFRCDPISEHNRLYWYRQTLGQGPEFLTYFQNEAQLEKSRLLSDRFSAERPKGSFSTLEIQRTEQGDSAMYLCASTAGVDYNEQFFGPGTRLTVL.

The V call is TRBV11-2, the J call TRBJ1-1; 7 bases fit TRBD1. From germline, CDR1 is SGHAT and CDR2 FQNNGV. V was pared by 5 bases and J by 11 bases, with 8 bases of the junction left unmatched. The length of the CDR3 is 12 residues. The CDR3 DNA reads TGTGCCAGCAGCCCTCCGACAGGGCTGGCTTTCTTT. Translation: CASSPPTGLAFF.